These 5 T cell receptor beta chains were sequenced from one sample in a study of liver allograft versus peripheral blood T cells. Across the study: The study compared liver allograft T cell receptor repertoires against peripheral blood repertoires of liver transplant recipients.

TCRdb ran MiXCR on the reads and lists one entry per CDR3 protein. The table has approximately 730 distinct CDR3 sequences, 15% to 20% seen once; the top ten hold 28%. The receptors originated from a human patient who had a liver transplant. The T cells may come from the graft donor.

In this sample, this clonotype is large. V is TRBV6-5 and J is TRBJ1-4; D might be TRBD1 (5 bases). TRBJ1-6 matches the DNA end more closely, so the J call is doubtful. The CDR3 extends over 13 amino acids. CDR1 MNHEY and CDR2 SVGAGI come from the germline V gene. CDR3 region: CASSDRRGSPLHF. CDR3 DNA sequence: TGTGCCAGCAGTGACCGGCGGGGGTCACCCCTCCACTTT.

By share, this clonotype counts as large. The chain is built from TRBV7-9 and TRBJ2-1; 8 bases agree with TRBD2. CDR1 SEHNR and CDR2 FQNEAQ come from the germline V gene (reference sequence). Germline trimming cut 5 bases from V and 6 bases from J; bases unmatched to any gene: 12. CDR3 size: 16 residues. CDR3 DNA: TGTGCCAGCAGCGAGGAGCGGGAGAGCCCATTCAATGAGCAGTTCTTC. This translates into CASSEERESPFNEQFF.

Note on this clonotype: A far larger clone lies a single base away; this is likely a read error. This chain uses TRBV6-6 with TRBJ2-3; D unresolved. This CDR3 has 16 residues. The germline V gene encodes CDR1 MNHNY and CDR2 SVGAGI (reference sequence). The CDR3 here is CTSSAFASLSTDTQYF. DNA for the CDR3: TGTACCAGCAGTGCGTTCGCGTCCCTTAGCACAGATACGCAGTATTTT.

Within the sample, this clonotype is medium-sized. The V gene is TRBV2, the J gene TRBJ2-7; possibly TRBD2 for D (6 bases). The germline gives CDR1 SNHLY, CDR2 FYNNEI. The CDR3 covers 13 residues. Trimming pared 4 bases from V and 2 bases from J, leaving 9 bases between. As DNA, the CDR3 is TGTGCCAGCAGTGTGGGGGGTGCCTACGAGCAGTACTTC. This translates into CASSVGGAYEQYF. The complete variable domain, with remaining parts taken from reference TRBV2 and TRBJ2-7, reads EPEVTQTPSHQVTQMGQEVILRCVPISNHLYFYWYRQILGQKVEFLVSFYNNEISEKSEIFDDQFSVERPDGSNFTLKIRSTKLEDSAMYFCASSVGGAYEQYFGPGTRLTVT.

By its share, this clonotype is medium-sized (0.01 to 0.1%). The chain has TRBV27 and TRBJ2-1; D is tentatively TRBD1 or TRBD2 (5 bases each). V dropped 6 bases and J dropped 7 bases, with 16 bases sitting between them. CDR3 length equals 14 residues. The germline V gene encodes CDR1 MNHEY and CDR2 SMNVEV (reference sequence). The CDR3, as DNA: TGTGCCAGCAGGCCCCCGGGGCGGGTTAATGAGCAGTTCTTC. Translation: CASRPPGRVNEQFF.